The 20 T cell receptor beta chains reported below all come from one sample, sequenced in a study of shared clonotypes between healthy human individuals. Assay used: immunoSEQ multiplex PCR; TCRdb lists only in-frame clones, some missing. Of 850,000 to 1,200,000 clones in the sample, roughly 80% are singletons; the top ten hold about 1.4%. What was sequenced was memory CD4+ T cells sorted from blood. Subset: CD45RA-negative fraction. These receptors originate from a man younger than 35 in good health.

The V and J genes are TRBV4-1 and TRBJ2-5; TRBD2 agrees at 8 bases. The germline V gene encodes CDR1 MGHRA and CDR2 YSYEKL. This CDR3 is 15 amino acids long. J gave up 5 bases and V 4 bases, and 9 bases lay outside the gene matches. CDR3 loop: CASSPGGLVRETQYF. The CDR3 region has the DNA TGCGCCAGCAGCCCGGGGGGACTAGTGAGGGAGACCCAGTACTTC.

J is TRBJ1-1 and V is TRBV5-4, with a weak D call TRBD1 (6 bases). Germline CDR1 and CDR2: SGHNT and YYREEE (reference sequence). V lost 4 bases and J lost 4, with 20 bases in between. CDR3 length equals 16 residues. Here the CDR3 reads CASSPPKNLGATEAFF. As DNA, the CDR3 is TGTGCCAGCAGCCCTCCGAAAAACTTGGGGGCCACTGAAGCTTTCTTT.

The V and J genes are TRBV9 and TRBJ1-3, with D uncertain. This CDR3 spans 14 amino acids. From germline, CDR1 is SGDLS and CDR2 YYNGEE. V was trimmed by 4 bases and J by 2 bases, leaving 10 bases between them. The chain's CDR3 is CASSRPEAGNTIYF. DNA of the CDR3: TGTGCCAGCAGCCGACCGGAGGCTGGAAACACCATATATTTT.

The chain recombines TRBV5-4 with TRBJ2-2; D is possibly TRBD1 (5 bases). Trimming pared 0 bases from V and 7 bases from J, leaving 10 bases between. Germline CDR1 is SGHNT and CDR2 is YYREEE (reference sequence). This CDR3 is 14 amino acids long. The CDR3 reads CASSLVGQGGELFF. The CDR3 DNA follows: TGTGCCAGCAGCTTGGTAGGGCAGGGCGGGGAGCTGTTTTTT.

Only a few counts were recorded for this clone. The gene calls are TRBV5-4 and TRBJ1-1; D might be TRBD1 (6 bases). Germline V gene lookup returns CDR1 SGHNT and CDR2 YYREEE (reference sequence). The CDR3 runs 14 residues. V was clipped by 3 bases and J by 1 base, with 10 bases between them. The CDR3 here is CASSSRDKNTEAFF. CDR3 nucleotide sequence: TGTGCCAGCAGCTCCCGGGACAAGAACACTGAAGCTTTCTTT.

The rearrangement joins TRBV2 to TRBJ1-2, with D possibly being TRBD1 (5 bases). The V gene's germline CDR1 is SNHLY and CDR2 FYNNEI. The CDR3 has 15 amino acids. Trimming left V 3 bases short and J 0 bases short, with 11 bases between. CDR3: CASSDASRANYGYTF. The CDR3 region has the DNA TGTGCCAGCAGTGACGCCAGCAGGGCTAACTATGGCTACACCTTC.

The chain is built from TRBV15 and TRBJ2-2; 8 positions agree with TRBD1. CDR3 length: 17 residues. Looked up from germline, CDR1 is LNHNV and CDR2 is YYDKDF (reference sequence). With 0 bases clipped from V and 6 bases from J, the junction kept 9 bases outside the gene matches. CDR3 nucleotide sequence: TGTGCCACCAGCAGAGATTCGGACAGGGTGAAAGCCGGGGAGCTGTTTTTT. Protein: CATSRDSDRVKAGELFF.

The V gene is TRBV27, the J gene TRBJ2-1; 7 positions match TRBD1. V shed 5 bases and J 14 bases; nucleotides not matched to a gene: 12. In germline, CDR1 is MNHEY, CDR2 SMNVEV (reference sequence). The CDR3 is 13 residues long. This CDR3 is CASSPSFGTEKFF. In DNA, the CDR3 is TGTGCCAGCAGTCCCTCCTTCGGGACAGAAAAGTTCTTC.

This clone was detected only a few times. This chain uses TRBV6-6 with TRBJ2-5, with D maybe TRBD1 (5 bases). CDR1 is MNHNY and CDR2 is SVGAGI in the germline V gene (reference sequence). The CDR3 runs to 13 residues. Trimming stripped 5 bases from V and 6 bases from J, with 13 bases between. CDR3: CASSQGIYQTQYF. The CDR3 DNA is TGTGCCAGCAGTCAGGGAATCTATCAGACCCAGTACTTC.

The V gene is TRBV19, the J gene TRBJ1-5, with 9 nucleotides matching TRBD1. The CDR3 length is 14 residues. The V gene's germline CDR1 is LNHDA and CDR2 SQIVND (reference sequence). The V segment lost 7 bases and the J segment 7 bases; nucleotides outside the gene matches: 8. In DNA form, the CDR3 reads TGTGCCAGTATCCAAACAGGGGGCAGGCAGCCCCAGCATTTT. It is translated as CASIQTGGRQPQHF.

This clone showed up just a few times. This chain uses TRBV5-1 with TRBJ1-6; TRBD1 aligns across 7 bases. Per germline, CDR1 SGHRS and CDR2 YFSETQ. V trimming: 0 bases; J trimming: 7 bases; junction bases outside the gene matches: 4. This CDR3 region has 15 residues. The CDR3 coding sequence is TGCGCCAGCAGCTTGGTGGCCAGGGGGAATTCACCCCTCCACTTT. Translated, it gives CASSLVARGNSPLHF. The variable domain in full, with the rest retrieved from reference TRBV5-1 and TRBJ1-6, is KAGVTQTPRYLIKTRGQQVTLSCSPISGHRSVSWYQQTPGQGLQFLFEYFSETQRNKGNFPGRFSGRQFSNSRSEMNVSTLELGDSALYLCASSLVARGNSPLHFGNGTRLTVT.

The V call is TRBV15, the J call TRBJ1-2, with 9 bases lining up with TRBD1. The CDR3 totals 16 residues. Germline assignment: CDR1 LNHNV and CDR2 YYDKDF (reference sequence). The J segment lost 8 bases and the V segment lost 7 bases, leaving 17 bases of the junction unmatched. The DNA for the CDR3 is TGTGCCACCACAACCGGGACAGGGTGGAATTCGGAGGGCTACACCTTC. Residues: CATTTGTGWNSEGYTF.

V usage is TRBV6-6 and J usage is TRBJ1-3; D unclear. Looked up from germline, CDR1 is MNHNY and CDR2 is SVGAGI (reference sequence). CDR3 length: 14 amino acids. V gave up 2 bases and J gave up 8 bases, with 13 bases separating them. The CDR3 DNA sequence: TGTGCCAGCAGTTACGGCACCAGTGGGGACACCATATATTTT. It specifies CASSYGTSGDTIYF.

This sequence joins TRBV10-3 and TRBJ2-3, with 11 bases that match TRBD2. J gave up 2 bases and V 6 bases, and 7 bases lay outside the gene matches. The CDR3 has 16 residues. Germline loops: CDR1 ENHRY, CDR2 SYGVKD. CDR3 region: CAIRGTGLAVTDTQYF. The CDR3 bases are TGTGCCATCAGAGGGACGGGACTAGCGGTCACAGATACGCAGTATTTT.

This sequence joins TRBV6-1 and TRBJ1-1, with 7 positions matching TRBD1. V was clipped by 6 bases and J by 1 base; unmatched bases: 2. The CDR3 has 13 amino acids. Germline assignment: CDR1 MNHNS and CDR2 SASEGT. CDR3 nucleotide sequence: TGTGCCAGCAGAACAGGGGAGAACACTGAAGCTTTCTTT. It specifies CASRTGENTEAFF.

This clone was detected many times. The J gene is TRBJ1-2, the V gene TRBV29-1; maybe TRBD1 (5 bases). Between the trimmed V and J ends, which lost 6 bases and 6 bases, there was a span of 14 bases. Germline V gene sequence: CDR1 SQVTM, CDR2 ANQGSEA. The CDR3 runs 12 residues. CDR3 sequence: CSVEGGAHGYTF. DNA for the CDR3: TGCAGCGTGGAGGGAGGGGCCCATGGCTACACCTTC.

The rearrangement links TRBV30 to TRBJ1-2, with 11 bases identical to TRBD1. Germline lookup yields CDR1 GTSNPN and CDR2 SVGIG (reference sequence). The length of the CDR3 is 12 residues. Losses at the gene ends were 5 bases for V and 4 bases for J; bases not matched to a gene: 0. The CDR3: CAWGQGAYGYTF. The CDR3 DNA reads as TGTGCCTGGGGACAGGGGGCCTATGGCTACACCTTC.

The CDR3 nucleotides are TGTGCCAGCAGCTTTTACACTAGCGGGAGGGCCTCCTACAATGAGCAGTTCTTC. The encoded protein is CASSFYTSGRASYNEQFF. The V and J genes are TRBV5-4 and TRBJ2-1, with TRBD2 matching 13 bases. V gave up 2 bases and J gave up 0 bases; unmatched junction bases: 5. The CDR3 has 18 residues. Germline V gene data show CDR1 as SGHNT and CDR2 as YYREEE (reference sequence).

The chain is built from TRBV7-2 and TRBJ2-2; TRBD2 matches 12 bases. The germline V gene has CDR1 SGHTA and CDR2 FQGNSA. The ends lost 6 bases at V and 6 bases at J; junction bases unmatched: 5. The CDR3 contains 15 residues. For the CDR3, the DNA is TGTGCCAGCAGTCCCCGACTAGCGGGAGCCGGGGAGCTGTTTTTT. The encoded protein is CASSPRLAGAGELFF.

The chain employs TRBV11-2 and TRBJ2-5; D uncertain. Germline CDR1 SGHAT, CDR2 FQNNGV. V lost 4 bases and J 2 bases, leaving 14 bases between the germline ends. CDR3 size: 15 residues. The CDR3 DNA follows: TGTGCCAGCAGCTCGATGCAGTTATTACAAGAGACCCAGTACTTC. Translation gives CASSSMQLLQETQYF.